This is a list of T cell receptor beta chains from one sample in a study of T-cell reconstitution after alpha-beta-depleted transplantation in children. TCRdb re-analysed the PCR reads in MiXCR, keeping a single row per CDR3 protein. The sample includes just over 950,000 distinct CDR3 sequences, roughly 29% of them seen just once. This specimen was PBMCs, mostly from graft donor cells, taken 360 days after TCRalphabeta/CD19-depleted stem cell transplant. The receptor set was obtained from a boy in the first two years of life who had a stem cell transplant for SCID, so the T cells may come from the graft donor. Each CDR3 is given with its conserved first and last residue. A D gene is named only where the DNA matches it firmly. Clone size is shown for a subset of rows, as once, few, many or a class of expanded clone.

TGTGCCAGCAGCTACCGGACAGGGGGGGGGAATGAGCAGTTCTTC CASSYRTGGGNEQFF NA TRBV7-2 TRBD1 15 TRBJ2-1
TGTGCCAGCAGCCCTCGGACAGGTGACGATACGACCGGTCTCCAAGAGACCCAGTACTTC CASSPRTGDDTTGLQETQYF NA TRBV2 TRBD1 20 TRBJ2-5
TGTGCCACCAGCAGAGAAGTAGTACAGCCCCAGCATTTT CATSREVVQPQHF few TRBV15 NA 13 TRBJ1-5
TGTGCCAGCAGCCCCCGGACAAACCGGTACGAGCAGTACTTC CASSPRTNRYEQYF once TRBV7-8 NA 14 TRBJ2-7
TGTGCCTGGGGACAGGGAAACACCATATATTTT CAWGQGNTIYF few TRBV30 NA 11 TRBJ1-3
TGTGCCACCAGCAGGGGGACCGGCGGGGGGGCAGATACGCAGTATTTT CATSRGTGGGADTQYF few TRBV15 TRBD2 16 TRBJ2-3
TGTGCCAGCAGTTTAAGTCGGAGCAACCAGCCCCAGCATTTT CASSLSRSNQPQHF NA TRBV12-3/TRBV12-4 NA 14 TRBJ1-5
TGCGCCAGCAGCACATCGACAGGGGGTGGCTACAATGAGCAGTTCTTC CASSTSTGGGYNEQFF few TRBV5-1 TRBD1 16 TRBJ2-1
TGCAGCGTTGATGCGGGGAACACCGGGGAGCTGTTTTTT CSVDAGNTGELFF NA TRBV29-1 NA 13 TRBJ2-2
TGTGCCATCAGTGAGGCCGACAGAGCGGCCTACGAGCAGTACTTC CAISEADRAAYEQYF few TRBV10-3 NA 15 TRBJ2-7
TGTGCCAGCAGCGTAGCACTGAATTCACCCCTCCACTTT CASSVALNSPLHF NA TRBV9 NA 13 TRBJ1-6
TGTGCCAGCAGTTTAGTTACCGGGCCCCGGGATGAAAAACTGTTTTTT CASSLVTGPRDEKLFF NA TRBV28 NA 16 TRBJ1-4
TGCAGCGAGGGACCAGCGGGGGCCCCCGATACGCAGTATTTT CSEGPAGAPDTQYF NA TRBV29-1 TRBD2 14 TRBJ2-3
TGCGCCAGCAGCCAAGGGGAATACGGGACGATTTACAATGAGCAGTTCTTC CASSQGEYGTIYNEQFF once TRBV4-1 NA 17 TRBJ2-1
TGCAGTGCTAGGGACCCGGACTCCATGGGCCTTAACTATGGCTACACCTTC CSARDPDSMGLNYGYTF NA TRBV20-1 NA 17 TRBJ1-2
TGTGCCAGCAGCCCCCTGACGGGCCCGTTTTATGGCTACACCTTC CASSPLTGPFYGYTF NA TRBV28 NA 15 TRBJ1-2
TGCAGCGTTGACGTCTGGGGGACTGAAGCTTTCTTT CSVDVWGTEAFF few TRBV29-1 NA 12 TRBJ1-1
TGTGCCAGCAGCTTAGTCGCGGTTGGGCGAGATACGCAGTATTTT CASSLVAVGRDTQYF NA TRBV7-9 NA 15 TRBJ2-3
TGTGCCAGCAGCCAAGAGACCGGCGGGGGTTATGGCTACACCTTC CASSQETGGGYGYTF once TRBV4-2 NA 15 TRBJ1-2
TGTGCCAGCAGCCTCGGGACTAGCGGTTACAAAAACATTCAGTACTTC CASSLGTSGYKNIQYF once TRBV3-1 TRBD2 16 TRBJ2-4
TGTGCCAGCAGTTACGTTGGACAGGGACCGGTTTTAGGCCGGGGTGAGCAGTTCTTC CASSYVGQGPVLGRGEQFF NA TRBV6-2/TRBV6-3 TRBD1 19 TRBJ2-1
TGTGCCAGCAGCTTAGAGGGCGGGTCCCAAGAGACCCAGTACTTC CASSLEGGSQETQYF NA TRBV7-8 NA 15 TRBJ2-5
TGCGCCAGCAGCCAAGGTGGGGAAATCCAAGAGACCCAGTACTTC CASSQGGEIQETQYF few TRBV4-3 NA 15 TRBJ2-5
TGCAGTGCCGTAGTCCGGGACATCTACAATGAGCAGTTCTTC CSAVVRDIYNEQFF few TRBV20-1 NA 14 TRBJ2-1
TGTGCCAGCAGCTTAAGTCGAAACATTCAGTACTTC CASSLSRNIQYF NA TRBV7-8 NA 12 TRBJ2-4
TGTGCCAGCAGACGTAAGCCAGGGCTAGCGGGGATAACAGATACGCAGTATTTT CASRRKPGLAGITDTQYF NA TRBV12-3/TRBV12-4 TRBD2 18 TRBJ2-3
TGCAGTGCTTCGAGGCCGGGACCCTTTTACGAGCAGTACTTC CSASRPGPFYEQYF few TRBV20-1 NA 14 TRBJ2-7
TGTGCCAGCAGTTTTAGGCGGGGAGGTCCCTACAATGAGCAGTTCTTC CASSFRRGGPYNEQFF NA TRBV27 NA 16 TRBJ2-1
TGTGCCAGCAGTCCCATGCAGGACAGGGCGGCCGGGGAGCTGTTTTTT CASSPMQDRAAGELFF few TRBV12-3/TRBV12-4 TRBD1 16 TRBJ2-2
TGTGCCACCAGCAGAGATAGGGCAGGGGAGGGCAATCAGCCCCAGCATTTT CATSRDRAGEGNQPQHF NA TRBV15 NA 17 TRBJ1-5
TGTGCCAGCAGCCAAGAGGGGTACGGCTACACCTTC CASSQEGYGYTF NA TRBV3-1 NA 12 TRBJ1-2
TGTGCCAGCATCCCCCCCCCAGTCGATACGCAGTATTTT CASIPPPVDTQYF NA TRBV7-7 NA 13 TRBJ2-3
TGTGCCACCAGCAGAGATAGTTGGGGGTACCCTCAAGGGACCCAGTACTTC CATSRDSWGYPQGTQYF NA TRBV15 NA 17 TRBJ2-5
TGTGCCAGCAGGGGACTAGCTTTCAGAAATGAGCAGTTCTTC CASRGLAFRNEQFF few TRBV12-3/TRBV12-4 TRBD2 14 TRBJ2-1
TGTGCCAGCAGCCAACATGGGACAGGCCCTAACTATGGCTACACCTTC CASSQHGTGPNYGYTF few TRBV4-2 TRBD1 16 TRBJ1-2
TGTGCCAGCAGCTTACGCCGAGCGCCCTACAATGAGCAGTTCTTC CASSLRRAPYNEQFF few TRBV7-3 NA 15 TRBJ2-1
TGCAGTACCCAGGGACAGACTGGAACCGGGGAGCTGTTTTTT CSTQGQTGTGELFF many TRBV20-1 TRBD1 14 TRBJ2-2
TGCGCCAGCAGCTTGACGTGGACCTACGAGCAGTACTTC CASSLTWTYEQYF NA TRBV5-1 NA 13 TRBJ2-7
TGTGCCAGCAGACTCGAGCGGGGGGCATACAATGAGCAGTTCTTC CASRLERGAYNEQFF NA TRBV6-2/TRBV6-3 TRBD2 15 TRBJ2-1
TGTGCCAGCCGGGGGGCGACAGATACGCAGTATTTT CASRGATDTQYF NA TRBV28 NA 12 TRBJ2-3
TGTGCCATCAGTGAACAGGGGCCGACAGATACGCAGTATTTT CAISEQGPTDTQYF few TRBV10-3 TRBD1 14 TRBJ2-3
TGTGCCATCAGTGAGTCACAAATCGGAAGGGCCGGGGAGCTGTTTTTT CAISESQIGRAGELFF few TRBV10-3 NA 16 TRBJ2-2
TGCAGCGGACGTACTAGCGGGGAGCGCTACGAGCAGTACTTC CSGRTSGERYEQYF few TRBV29-1 TRBD2 14 TRBJ2-7
TGTGCCATCAGTGAGGTGAAGCGGGAGACCCAGTACTTC CAISEVKRETQYF few TRBV10-3 NA 13 TRBJ2-5
TGTGCCACCAGCAGAGATGATAGGAAAGAGACCCAGTACTTC CATSRDDRKETQYF NA TRBV15 NA 14 TRBJ2-5
TGCGCCAGCAGCCCCTTAGCGGGGGGATTGACAGATACGCAGTATTTT CASSPLAGGLTDTQYF NA TRBV4-3 TRBD2 16 TRBJ2-3